This TCR beta chain appears in the sequencing data of a study of T-cell reconstitution after alpha-beta-depleted transplantation in children. TCRbeta library preparation incorporated unique molecular identifiers. TCRdb re-analysed the PCR reads in MiXCR, keeping a single row per CDR3 protein. The data show over 300,000 distinct CDR3 sequences, around a tenth seen once. This CDR3 is 15 amino acids long. From germline, CDR1 is LGHNA and CDR2 YSLEER. V dropped 1 base and J dropped 2 bases, with 12 bases sitting between them. This clonotype was detected a few times. The chain carries TRBV4-3 and TRBJ2-7, with D perhaps given as TRBD1 or TRBD2 (5 bases each). This TCR was sampled from a human donor who donated a stem cell graft to a child with acute lymphoblastic leukemia. Sequencing was performed on PBMCs from the stem cell graft donor, taken from the stem cell graft. The CDR3: CASSQGTGTAYEQYF. The CDR3 DNA reads as TGCGCCAGCAGCCAAGGAACCGGGACGGCCTACGAGCAGTACTTC.